The 2 T cell receptor beta chains listed next were all sequenced from one sample in a study of control samples from healthy donors and cancer patients. TCRdb keeps only in-frame clones here, not all; method: immunoSEQ multiplex PCR. The data hold tens of thousands of clones, with approximately 82% observed a single time. Sequencing was performed on blood. These receptors were collected from a woman aged 60 to 75 in good health.

The genes are TRBV10-2 and TRBJ1-2, with D hard to call. CDR1 WSHSY and CDR2 SAAADI come from the germline V gene. This CDR3 has 14 amino acids. V dropped 4 bases and J dropped 4 bases, with 13 bases sitting between them. CDR3 nucleotide sequence: TGCGCCAGCAGTGGCGGCACTTCTTTCTATGGCTACACCTTC. Translated, it gives CASSGGTSFYGYTF.

This clone was seen a few times. The V and J genes are TRBV11-2 and TRBJ2-5; D is undetermined. Germline CDR1 and CDR2: SGHAT and FQNNGV. V was cut by 4 bases and J by 1 base, with 4 bases left in between. This CDR3 region has 12 residues. The CDR3 DNA is TGTGCCAGCAGCTGGGGCCAAGAGACCCAGTACTTC. Translation gives CASSWGQETQYF.